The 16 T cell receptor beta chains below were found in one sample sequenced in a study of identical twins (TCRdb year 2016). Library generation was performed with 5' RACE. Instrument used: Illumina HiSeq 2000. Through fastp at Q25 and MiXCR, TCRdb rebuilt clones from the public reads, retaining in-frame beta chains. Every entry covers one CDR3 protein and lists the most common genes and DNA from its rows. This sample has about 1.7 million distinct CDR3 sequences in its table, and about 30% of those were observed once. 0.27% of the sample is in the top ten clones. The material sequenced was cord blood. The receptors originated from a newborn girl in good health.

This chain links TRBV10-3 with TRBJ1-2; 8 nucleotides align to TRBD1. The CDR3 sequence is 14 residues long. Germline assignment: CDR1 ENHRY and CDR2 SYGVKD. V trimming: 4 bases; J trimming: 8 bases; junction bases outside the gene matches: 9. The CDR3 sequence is CAISAPGQAGGYTF. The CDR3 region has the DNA TGTGCCATCAGTGCACCGGGACAGGCCGGCGGCTACACCTTC.

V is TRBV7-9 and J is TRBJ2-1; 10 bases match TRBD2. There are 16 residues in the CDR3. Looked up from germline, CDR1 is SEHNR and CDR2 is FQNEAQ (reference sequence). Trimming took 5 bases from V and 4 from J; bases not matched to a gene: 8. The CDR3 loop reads CASSRSGGALYNEQFF. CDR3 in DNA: TGTGCCAGCAGCCGAAGCGGGGGGGCCCTTTACAATGAGCAGTTCTTC.

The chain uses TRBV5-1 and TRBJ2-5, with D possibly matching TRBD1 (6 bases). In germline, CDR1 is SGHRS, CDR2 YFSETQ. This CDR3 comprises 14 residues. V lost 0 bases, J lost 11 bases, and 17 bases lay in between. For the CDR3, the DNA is TGCGCCAGCAGCTTGGCACAGGGTAGCAATGAGCAGTACTTC. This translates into CASSLAQGSNEQYF.

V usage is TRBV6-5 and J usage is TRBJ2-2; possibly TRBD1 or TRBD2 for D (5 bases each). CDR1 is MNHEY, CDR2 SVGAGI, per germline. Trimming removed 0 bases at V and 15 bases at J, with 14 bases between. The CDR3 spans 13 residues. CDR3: CASSYSLRGEVFF. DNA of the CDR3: TGTGCCAGCAGTTACTCGCTCCGGGGCGAGGTGTTTTTT.

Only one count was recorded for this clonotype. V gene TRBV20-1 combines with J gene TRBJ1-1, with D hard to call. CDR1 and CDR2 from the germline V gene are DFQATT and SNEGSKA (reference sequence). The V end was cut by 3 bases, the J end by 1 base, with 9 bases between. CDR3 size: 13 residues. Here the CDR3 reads CSASRSWNTEAFF. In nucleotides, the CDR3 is TGCAGTGCTAGCAGGAGTTGGAACACTGAAGCTTTCTTT.

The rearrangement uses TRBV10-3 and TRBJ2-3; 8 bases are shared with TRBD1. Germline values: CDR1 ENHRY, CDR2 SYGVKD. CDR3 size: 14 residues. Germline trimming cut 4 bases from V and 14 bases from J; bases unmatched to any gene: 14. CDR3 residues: CAISGTGMGGRLYF. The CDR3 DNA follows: TGTGCCATCAGTGGGACAGGGATGGGGGGCCGATTGTATTTT.

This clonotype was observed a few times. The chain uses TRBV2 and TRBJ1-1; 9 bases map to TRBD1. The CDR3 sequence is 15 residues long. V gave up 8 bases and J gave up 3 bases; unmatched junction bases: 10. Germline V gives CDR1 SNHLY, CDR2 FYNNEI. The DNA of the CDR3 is TGTGCCAGCGGGAATCCGGGACAGGGAGACACTGAAGCTTTCTTT. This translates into CASGNPGQGDTEAFF.

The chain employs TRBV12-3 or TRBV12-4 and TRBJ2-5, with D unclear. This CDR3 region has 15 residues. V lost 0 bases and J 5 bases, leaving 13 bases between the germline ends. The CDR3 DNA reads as TGTGCCAGCAGTTTAGCGGTTCAGGAAGGGGAGACCCAGTACTTC. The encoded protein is CASSLAVQEGETQYF.

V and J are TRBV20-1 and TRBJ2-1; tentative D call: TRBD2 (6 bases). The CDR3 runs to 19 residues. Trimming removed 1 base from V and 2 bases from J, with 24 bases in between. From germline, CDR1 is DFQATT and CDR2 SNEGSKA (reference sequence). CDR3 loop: CSARGAGDTRIGPYNEQFF. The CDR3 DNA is TGCAGTGCTAGAGGAGCGGGTGATACCCGCATCGGCCCCTACAATGAGCAGTTCTTC.

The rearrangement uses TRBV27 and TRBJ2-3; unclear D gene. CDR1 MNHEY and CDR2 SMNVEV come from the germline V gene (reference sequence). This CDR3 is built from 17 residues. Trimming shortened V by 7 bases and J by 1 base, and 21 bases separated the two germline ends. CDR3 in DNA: TGTGCCAGCACTACCGCCGCCTCACGGGCGGGCACAGATACGCAGTATTTT. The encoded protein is CASTTAASRAGTDTQYF.

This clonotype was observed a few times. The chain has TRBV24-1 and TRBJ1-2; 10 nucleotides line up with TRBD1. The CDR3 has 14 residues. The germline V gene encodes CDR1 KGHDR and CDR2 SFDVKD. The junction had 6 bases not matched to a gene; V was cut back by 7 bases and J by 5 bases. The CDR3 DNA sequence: TGTGCCACCAGATCCGGGACAGGGGTGTATGGCTACACCTTC. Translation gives CATRSGTGVYGYTF.

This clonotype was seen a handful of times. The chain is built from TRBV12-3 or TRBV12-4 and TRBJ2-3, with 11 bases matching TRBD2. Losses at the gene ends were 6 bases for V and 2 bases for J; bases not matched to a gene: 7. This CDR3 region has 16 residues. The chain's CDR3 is CASRARLAGLTDTQYF. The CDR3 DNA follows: TGTGCCAGCAGGGCCAGACTAGCGGGACTCACAGATACGCAGTATTTT.

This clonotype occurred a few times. The CDR3 DNA reads as TGTGCCAGTAGCTACGGACTGGCGGAGACCCAGTACTTC. Encoded protein: CASSYGLAETQYF. The chain joins TRBV19 to TRBJ2-5, with D perhaps matching TRBD2 (5 bases). Trimming took 6 bases from V and 5 from J, leaving 13 bases between them. Germline loops: CDR1 LNHDA, CDR2 SQIVND (reference sequence). The CDR3 runs to 13 residues.

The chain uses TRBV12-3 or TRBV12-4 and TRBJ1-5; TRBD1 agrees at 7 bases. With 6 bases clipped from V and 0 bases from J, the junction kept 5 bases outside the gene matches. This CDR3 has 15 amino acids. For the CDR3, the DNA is TGTGCCAGCAGCCGGGACAGCCTTAGCAATCAGCCCCAGCATTTT. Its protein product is CASSRDSLSNQPQHF.

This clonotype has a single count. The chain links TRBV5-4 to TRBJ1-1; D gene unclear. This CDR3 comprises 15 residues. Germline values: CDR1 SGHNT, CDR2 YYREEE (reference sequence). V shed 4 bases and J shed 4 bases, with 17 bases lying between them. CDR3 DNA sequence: TGTGCCAGCAGCGTAGGTGTCCTCAGGAGCACTGAAGCTTTCTTT. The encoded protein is CASSVGVLRSTEAFF.

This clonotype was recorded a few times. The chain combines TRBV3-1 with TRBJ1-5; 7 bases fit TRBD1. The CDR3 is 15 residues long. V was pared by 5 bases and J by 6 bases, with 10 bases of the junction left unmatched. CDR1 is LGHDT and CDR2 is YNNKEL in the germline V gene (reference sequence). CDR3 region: CASSGRDSRRQPQHF. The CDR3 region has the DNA TGTGCCAGCAGCGGCCGGGACAGCCGGCGTCAGCCCCAGCATTTT.